The sequence of this T cell receptor beta chain was determined in a study of T cell responses to AZD1222 COVID-19 vaccine. The repertoire was sequenced with immunoSEQ multiplex PCR; TCRdb's copy has only in-frame clones and lacks some. The table includes approximately 130,000 clones, approximately 82% detected once. The sample holds one count of this clone. This receptor was taken from an adult who received the AZD1222 COVID-19 vaccine. The specimen comprised peripheral blood, sampled 28 days after the second AZD1222 dose.

The CDR3: CASSPQGFDNSPLHF. In DNA form, the CDR3 reads TGTGCCAGCAGTCCACAGGGTTTCGATAATTCACCCCTCCACTTT. This chain links TRBV6-2 or TRBV6-3 with TRBJ1-6, with D possibly matching TRBD1 (6 bases). The germline V gene has CDR1 MNHEY and CDR2 SVGEGT. V was shortened by 5 bases and J by 5 bases, with 13 bases between the two germline ends. The CDR3 is 15 amino acids.